This T cell receptor (beta chain) emerged from a study of CD8+ T cells in alopecia areata. Study details: Treated patients swallowed 5 to 10 mg of oral tofacitinib twice daily.

Those with alopecia areata gave lesional scalp punch biopsies and peripheral blood. Sorting of PBMCs yielded the CD4+ and CD8+ T cells. As for this clone: Its specificity is unknown.

The authors extracted RNA and reverse transcribed it into cDNA as the sequencing template. Repertoires were generated with immunoSEQ multiplex PCR, while TCRdb's copy carries only in-frame clones and drops some. Of about 130,000 clones in the sample, more than 40% were seen once. Study outcomes and limitations: Scalp samples also yield sequences from resident alphabeta T cells of normal skin.

The sample consisted of CD8+ T cells sorted from blood, taken at week 0. This TCR derives from a human donor with alopecia areata.

The CDR3 coding sequence is TGTGCCAGCAGCTTGGAGGACTATGGCTACACCTTC. Its protein is CASSLEDYGYTF. V and J are TRBV5-6 and TRBJ1-2; D is undetermined. The CDR3 sequence is 12 residues long. The V gene lost 0 bases and the J gene lost 3 bases, with 3 bases spanning the gap. Germline V gives CDR1 SGHDT, CDR2 YYEEEE.